This entry lists 6 T cell receptor beta chains sequenced from one sample in a study of shared clonotypes between healthy human individuals. Sequencing used immunoSEQ multiplex PCR; TCRdb keeps in-frame clones, though not all of them. The sample consists of 450,000 to 500,000 clones, approximately 80% of them appearing once. Sequenced material: PBMCs. The receptors come from a woman between 40 and 50 years old in good health. Some clones in this sample may be carry-over from other donors' samples.

This CDR3 is CASSPLAGTRPDTQYF. In nucleotides, the CDR3 is TGTGCCAGCTCACCCCTAGCGGGAACTCGCCCAGATACGCAGTATTTT. The gene calls are TRBV18 and TRBJ2-3, with TRBD2 identical over 9 bases. V lost 3 bases, J lost 4 bases, and 8 bases stayed unmatched. CDR3 length: 16 amino acids. CDR1 and CDR2 (germline): KGHSH, LQKENI.

The chain carries TRBV29-1 and TRBJ2-7; TRBD2 is a possible D gene (5 bases). Looked up from germline, CDR1 is SQVTM and CDR2 is ANQGSEA. The CDR3 has 12 residues. V gave up 2 bases and J gave up 4 bases, with 9 bases separating them. CDR3 sequence (DNA): TGCAGCGTTGAAACCGAGGGTTACGAGCAGTACTTC. Translated: CSVETEGYEQYF.

This clone was counted a single time. The chain has TRBV25-1 and TRBJ2-3, with 7 bases identical to TRBD1. The CDR3 is 13 amino acids. The junction had 4 bases not matched to a gene; V was cut back by 5 bases and J by 5 bases. The germline V gene encodes CDR1 MGHDK and CDR2 SYGVNS. The CDR3 nucleotides are TGTGCCAGCAGTCCCACAGGGGTAGATACGCAGTATTTT. This gives the protein CASSPTGVDTQYF. The full variable domain, in which reference TRBV25-1 and TRBJ2-3 provide the parts outside the CDR3, is EADIYQTPRYLVIGTGKKITLECSQTMGHDKMYWYQQDPGMELHLIHYSYGVNSTEKGDLSSESTVSRIRTEHFPLTLESARPSHTSQYLCASSPTGVDTQYFGPGTRLTVL.

The chain uses TRBV6-1 and TRBJ2-2; D gene unclear. Germline CDR1 MNHNS, CDR2 SASEGT. Trimming stripped 2 bases from V and 1 base from J, with 14 bases between. This CDR3 has 17 amino acids. CDR3 in amino acids: CASSERLARWNTGELFF. Written as DNA, the CDR3 is TGTGCCAGCAGTGAACGGTTGGCCAGGTGGAACACCGGGGAGCTGTTTTTT.

The V and J genes are TRBV7-9 and TRBJ2-2, with 9 bases matching TRBD2. The ends lost 3 bases at V and 5 bases at J; junction bases unmatched: 10. Germline CDR1 reads SEHNR; CDR2 reads FQNEAQ (reference sequence). This CDR3 comprises 17 residues. CDR3 residues: CASSFGGGRAGTGELFF. CDR3 nucleotides: TGTGCCAGCAGCTTTGGCGGCGGGAGGGCAGGTACCGGGGAGCTGTTTTTT.

J is TRBJ1-5 and V is TRBV18, with D hard to call. V lost 2 bases and J lost 6, with 11 bases in between. The CDR3 totals 14 residues. Germline loops: CDR1 KGHSH, CDR2 LQKENI. The CDR3 here is CASSPDNGGQPQHF. The CDR3 region has the DNA TGTGCCAGCTCACCAGACAATGGCGGTCAGCCCCAGCATTTT.